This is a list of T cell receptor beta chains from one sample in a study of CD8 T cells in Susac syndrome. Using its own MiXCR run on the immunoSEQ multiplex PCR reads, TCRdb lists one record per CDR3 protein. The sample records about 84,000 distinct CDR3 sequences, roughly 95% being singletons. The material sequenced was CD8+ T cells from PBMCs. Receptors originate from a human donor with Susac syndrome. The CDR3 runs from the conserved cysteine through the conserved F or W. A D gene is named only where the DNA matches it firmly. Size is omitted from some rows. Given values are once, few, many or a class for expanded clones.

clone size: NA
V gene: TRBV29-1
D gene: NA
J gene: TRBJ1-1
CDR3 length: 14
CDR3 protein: CSVDSGSSNTEAFF
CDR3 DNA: TGCAGCGTTGACTCAGGCAGCTCGAACACTGAAGCTTTCTTT

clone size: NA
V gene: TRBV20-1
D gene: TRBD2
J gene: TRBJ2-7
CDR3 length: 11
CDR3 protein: CSATWEGEQYF
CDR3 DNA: TGCAGTGCTACCTGGGAGGGCGAGCAGTACTTC

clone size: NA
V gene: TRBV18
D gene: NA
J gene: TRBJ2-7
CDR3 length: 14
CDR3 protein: CASSPPWVPGEQYF
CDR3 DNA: TGTGCCAGCTCACCACCTTGGGTGCCAGGCGAGCAGTACTTC

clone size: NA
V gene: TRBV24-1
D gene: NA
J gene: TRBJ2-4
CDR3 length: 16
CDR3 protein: CATSDSDQGAQNIQYF
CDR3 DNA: TGTGCCACCAGTGATTCGGACCAGGGAGCCCAAAACATTCAGTACTTC

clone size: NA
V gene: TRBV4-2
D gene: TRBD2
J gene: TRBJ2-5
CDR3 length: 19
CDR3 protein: CASSQESGSPSGGEETQYF
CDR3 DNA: TGTGCCAGCAGCCAAGAGAGCGGGAGCCCTAGCGGGGGGGAGGAGACCCAGTACTTC

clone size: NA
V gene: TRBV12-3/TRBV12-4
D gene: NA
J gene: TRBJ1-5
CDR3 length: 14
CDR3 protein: CASSYGRGNQPQHF
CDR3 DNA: TGTGCCAGCAGTTATGGGAGAGGCAATCAGCCCCAGCATTTT

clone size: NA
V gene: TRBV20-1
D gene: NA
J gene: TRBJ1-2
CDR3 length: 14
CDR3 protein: CSARIPRRFYGYTF
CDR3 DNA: TGCAGTGCTAGAATCCCTCGGAGGTTCTATGGCTACACCTTC

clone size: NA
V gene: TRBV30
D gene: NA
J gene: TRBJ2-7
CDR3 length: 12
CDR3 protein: CAWSVPPLEQYF
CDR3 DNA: TGTGCCTGGAGTGTCCCCCCCTTAGAGCAGTACTTC

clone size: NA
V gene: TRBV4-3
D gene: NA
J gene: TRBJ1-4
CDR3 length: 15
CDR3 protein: CASSQDIATNEKLFF
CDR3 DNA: TGCGCCAGCAGCCAAGACATTGCAACTAATGAAAAACTGTTTTTT

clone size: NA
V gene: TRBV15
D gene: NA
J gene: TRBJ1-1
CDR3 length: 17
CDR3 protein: CATSRDPIDSSHTEAFF
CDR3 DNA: TGTGCCACCAGCAGAGATCCGATCGACAGTAGTCACACTGAAGCTTTCTTT

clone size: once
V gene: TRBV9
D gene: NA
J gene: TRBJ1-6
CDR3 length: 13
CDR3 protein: CASSVVSGSPLHF
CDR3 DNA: TGTGCCAGCAGCGTAGTTTCGGGTTCACCCCTCCACTTT

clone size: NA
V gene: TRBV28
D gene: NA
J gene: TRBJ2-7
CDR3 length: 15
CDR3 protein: CASRLSGVSSYEQYF
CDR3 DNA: TGTGCCAGCAGGCTTAGCGGCGTAAGCTCCTACGAGCAGTACTTC

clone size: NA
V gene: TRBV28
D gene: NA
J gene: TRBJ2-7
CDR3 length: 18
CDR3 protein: CASSSPSTPVASPYEQYF
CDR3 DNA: TGTGCCAGCAGTTCTCCGTCCACCCCCGTTGCCAGTCCCTACGAGCAGTACTTC

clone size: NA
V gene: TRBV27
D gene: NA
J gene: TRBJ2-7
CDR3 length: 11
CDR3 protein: CAPRGEGEQYF
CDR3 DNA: TGTGCCCCGCGGGGAGAGGGGGAGCAGTACTTC

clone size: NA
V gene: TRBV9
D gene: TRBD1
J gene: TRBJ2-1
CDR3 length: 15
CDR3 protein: CASSVEGQSYNEQFF
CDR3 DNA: TGTGCCAGCAGCGTAGAGGGACAGAGCTACAATGAGCAGTTCTTC

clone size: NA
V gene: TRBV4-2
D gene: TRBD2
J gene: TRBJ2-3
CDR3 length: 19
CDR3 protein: CASSQGLAGGWGLTDTQYF
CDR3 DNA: TGTGCCAGCAGCCAAGGGCTAGCGGGAGGCTGGGGACTCACAGATACGCAGTATTTT

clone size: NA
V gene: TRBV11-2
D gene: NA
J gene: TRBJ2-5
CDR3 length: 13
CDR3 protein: CASSSENLETQYF
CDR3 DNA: TGTGCCAGCAGCTCCGAGAACCTGGAGACCCAGTACTTC

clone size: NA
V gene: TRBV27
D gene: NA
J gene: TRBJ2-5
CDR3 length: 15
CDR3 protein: CASSDGWTAQETQYF
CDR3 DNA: TGTGCCAGCAGTGATGGATGGACAGCCCAAGAGACCCAGTACTTC

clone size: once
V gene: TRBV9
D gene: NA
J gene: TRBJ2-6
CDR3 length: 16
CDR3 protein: CASSPRGWIGANVLTF
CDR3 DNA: TGTGCCAGCAGCCCCCGCGGGTGGATTGGGGCCAACGTCCTGACTTTC

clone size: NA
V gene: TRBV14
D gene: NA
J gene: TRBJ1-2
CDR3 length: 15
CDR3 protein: CASSQVPDSPYGYTF
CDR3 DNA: TGTGCCAGCAGCCAAGTCCCGGACAGCCCCTATGGCTACACCTTC

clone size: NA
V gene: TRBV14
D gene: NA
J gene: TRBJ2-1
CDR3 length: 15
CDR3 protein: CASSQDRGVYNEQFF
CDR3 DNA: TGTGCCAGCAGCCAAGATCGCGGCGTTTACAATGAGCAGTTCTTC

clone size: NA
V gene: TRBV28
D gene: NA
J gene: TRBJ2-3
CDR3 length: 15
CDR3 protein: CASSLGALGTDTQYF
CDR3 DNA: TGTGCCAGCAGTCTAGGGGCCCTTGGGACAGATACGCAGTATTTT

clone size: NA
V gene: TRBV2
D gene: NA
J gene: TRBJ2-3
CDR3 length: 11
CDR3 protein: CATSEAYTQYF
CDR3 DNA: TGTGCCACCTCAGAGGCGTATACGCAGTATTTT

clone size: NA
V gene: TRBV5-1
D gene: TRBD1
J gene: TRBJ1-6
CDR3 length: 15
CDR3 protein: CASSLGTGDNSPLHF
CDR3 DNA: TGCGCCAGCAGCTTGGGGACAGGAGATAATTCACCCCTCCACTTT